The 31 T cell receptor beta chains given below trace back to one sample, sequenced in a study of T cell clonality in common variable immunodeficiency. Whole-study findings and limits: In common variable immunodeficiency, TCR beta chains reportedly carried fewer deletions and N-nucleotide insertions.

These receptors are not linked to any known antigen. Using immunoSEQ multiplex PCR, the repertoire was profiled, and TCRdb retains in-frame clones only, with some absent. Listed for the sample are 30,000 to 35,000 clones, none seen a single time. The sample taken for sequencing was peripheral blood mononuclear cells. The source of these receptors is a human donor with common variable immunodeficiency.

This clone has at least ten counts. The CDR3 end is not reached by the read, which stops 3 residues before it; the germline J gene fills it in. This rearrangement joins TRBV6-1 to TRBJ1-1; 7 bases are shared with TRBD1. The CDR3 totals 14 residues. Trimming cost V 2 bases and J 6 bases; bases outside gene matches: 6. CDR1 and CDR2 from the germline V gene are MNHNS and SASEGT. The CDR3 DNA, read in part, is TGTGCCAGCAGTGAATCGACAGGGTTGCCTGAA. Translation gives CASSESTGLPE. The whole CDR3 is CASSESTGLPEAFF.

Concerning this clone itself: This may stem from a read error, because a much larger clone lies one nucleotide away. The DNA ends 3 residues before the CDR3 does, and the rest of the CDR3 is filled in from the germline J gene. The V and J genes are TRBV11-2 and TRBJ1-4; D gene uncertain. There are 13 residues in the CDR3. The germline V gene encodes CDR1 SGHAT and CDR2 FQNNGV. V was pared by 2 bases and J by 5 bases, with 6 bases between. The CDR3 spells CASSLLQNEKLFF. CDR3 bases read: TGTGCCAGCAGCTTATTACAAAATGAAAAA.

Concerning this clone: The read ends 3 residues before the CDR3 terminus; that terminus is restored from the germline J gene. The gene calls are TRBV5-4 and TRBJ2-1, with TRBD2 matching over 11 bases. The CDR3 runs to 14 residues. J lost 7 bases, V lost 4 bases, and 4 bases had no gene match. Germline V gives CDR1 SGHNT, CDR2 YYREEE (reference sequence). The sequenced part of the CDR3 DNA is TGTGCCAGCAGCGCTAGCGGGAGGAGGAATGAG. This gives the protein CASSASGRRNE. In full, the CDR3 is CASSASGRRNEQFF. The full variable domain, in which reference TRBV5-4 and TRBJ2-1 provide the parts outside the CDR3, is ETGVTQSPTHLIKTRGQQVTLRCSSQSGHNTVSWYQQALGQGPQFIFQYYREEENGRGNFPPRFSGLQFPNYSSELNVNALELDDSALYLCASSASGRRNEQFFGPGTRLTVL.

As to this clone: The CDR3 is cut off 3 residues early in the read; its end comes from the germline J gene. V gene TRBV11-2 combines with J gene TRBJ1-1, with 8 bases fitting TRBD1. Germline CDR1 SGHAT, CDR2 FQNNGV. This CDR3 is 15 amino acids long. V lost 2 bases to trimming and J lost 1 base; unmatched junction nucleotides: 3. CDR3 protein: CASSLKGQGNTEAFF. Partial CDR3 DNA: TGTGCCAGCAGCTTAAAAGGACAGGGGAACACTGAA.

This clone has more than one count but fewer than ten. The read ends 3 residues early relative to the CDR3; the germline J gene fills the gap. This sequence joins TRBV7-9 and TRBJ2-7; a possible D gene is TRBD1 (6 bases). The V end lost 5 bases, the J end lost 1 base, and 15 bases lay between the germline ends. CDR1 SEHNR and CDR2 FQNEAQ come from the germline V gene (reference sequence). The CDR3 consists of 15 residues. The part of the CDR3 DNA that was read is TGTGCCAGCAGCCCCAGAGACAGGCCTTCCTACGAG. Protein product: CASSPRDRPSYE. The entire CDR3 is CASSPRDRPSYEQYF.

This clone occurred many times. The sequenced fragment ends 3 residues before the CDR3 boundary, so the rest is inferred from the germline J gene. The chain joins TRBV7-2 to TRBJ2-1; tentatively, D is TRBD2 (5 bases). This CDR3 contains 12 residues. V lost 3 bases and J lost 9, with 9 bases in between. Germline V CDR1 and CDR2: SGHTA, FQGNSA. CDR3 bases read: TGTGCCAGCAGCTTCGGACGGGGTGAG. Protein: CASSFGRGE. The complete CDR3 reads CASSFGRGEQFF.

Points on this clone: The read stops 3 residues short of the end of the CDR3; the missing end is completed from the germline J gene. The rearrangement links TRBV5-1 to TRBJ2-1; perhaps TRBD2 as D (6 bases). The CDR3 extends over 15 amino acids. V was trimmed by 0 bases and J by 0 bases, leaving 7 bases between them. Looked up from germline, CDR1 is SGHRS and CDR2 is YFSETQ. The sequenced part of the CDR3 DNA is TGCGCCAGCAGCTTGGAAGCGGGCTCCTACAATGAG. Its translation: CASSLEAGSYNE. In full, the CDR3 reads CASSLEAGSYNEQFF.

This clone was counted only a few times. CDR3 DNA, as far as it was read: TGCAGCGTTGCTAAGTCCTCTAGCAATCAGCCC. Its protein is CSVAKSSSNQP. The complete CDR3 sequence is CSVAKSSSNQPQHF. The gene calls are TRBV29-1 and TRBJ1-5; no definite D call. The read ends 3 residues shy of where the CDR3 ends; the end is completed using the germline J gene. Germline V gene sequence: CDR1 SQVTM, CDR2 ANQGSEA. This CDR3 is built from 14 residues. V lost 4 bases and J 0 bases, leaving 10 bases between the germline ends.

At least ten counts were recorded for this clone. The DNA ends 3 residues before the CDR3 does, and the rest of the CDR3 is filled in from the germline J gene. V usage is TRBV7-3 and J usage is TRBJ2-3; 15 bases agree with TRBD2. Germline-derived CDR1 and CDR2 are SGHTA and FQGTGA. This CDR3 has 17 amino acids. With 6 bases clipped from V and 4 bases from J, the junction kept 8 bases outside the gene matches. Here the CDR3 reads CASSRTSGRVGADTQYF. The sequenced part of the CDR3 DNA is TGTGCCAGCAGTCGGACTAGCGGGAGGGTCGGCGCAGATACG. The whole variable domain, remainder taken from reference TRBV7-3 and TRBJ2-3, is GAGVSQTPSNKVTEKGKYVELRCDPISGHTALYWYRQSLGQGPEFLIYFQGTGAADDSGLPNDRFFAVRPEGSVSTLKIQRTERGDSAVYLCASSRTSGRVGADTQYFGPGTRLTVL.

This clone was observed many times. The sequenced CDR3 bases are TGTGCCAGCAGCAACAGGGGGTTAGGGCAGCCC. It encodes CASSNRGLGQP. From start to end, the CDR3 is CASSNRGLGQPQHF. This chain connects TRBV3-1 (or the pseudogene TRBV3-2) to TRBJ1-5; 8 bases match TRBD1. The read terminates 3 residues before the CDR3 end, so the remaining end is supplied by the germline J gene. The V and J ends lost 5 bases and 7 bases, in that order; junction bases with no gene match: 7. CDR1 and CDR2 (germline): LGHDT, YNNKEL (reference sequence). The CDR3 runs to 14 residues.

The table lists this clone with many counts. With the read ending 3 residues before the CDR3 end, the germline J gene is used to fill in that end. The rearrangement uses TRBV30 and TRBJ2-1, with 7 bases matching TRBD2. The CDR3 runs to 13 residues. Germline values: CDR1 GTSNPN, CDR2 SVGIG (reference sequence). V gave up 2 bases and J gave up 8 bases; unmatched junction bases: 6. Here the CDR3 reads CAWSLGGSDEQFF. The CDR3 bases that were read are TGTGCCTGGAGTTTGGGCGGGAGTGATGAG.

Ten or more counts support this clone. The read stops 3 residues short of the end of the CDR3; the missing end is completed from the germline J gene. The rearrangement links TRBV5-1 to TRBJ1-4; D unresolved. The CDR3 covers 16 residues. V was trimmed by 1 base and J by 4 bases, leaving 14 bases between them. Germline V gene data show CDR1 as SGHRS and CDR2 as YFSETQ. CDR3 DNA, as far as it was read: TGCGCCAGCAGCTTGAATGACAAAGGTTATAATGAAAAA. Its protein is CASSLNDKGYNEK. In full, the CDR3 reads CASSLNDKGYNEKLFF.

This clone has only a few counts. Sequencing ends 3 residues short of the CDR3 end; the germline J gene provides the rest. The chain combines TRBV7-8 with TRBJ1-1; D may be TRBD1 (5 bases). V lost 2 bases to trimming and J lost 1 base, with 11 bases between them. The CDR3 runs 15 residues. CDR1 and CDR2 (germline): SGHVS, FQNEAQ. The covered CDR3 bases are TGTGCCAGCAGCTTACGGGCAGGGAAGAACACTGAA. Translation gives CASSLRAGKNTE. The entire CDR3 reads CASSLRAGKNTEAFF.

This clone has a count of ten or more. The read ends 3 residues shy of where the CDR3 ends; the end is completed using the germline J gene. This chain links TRBV6-4 with TRBJ2-3; D possibly corresponds to TRBD2 (5 bases). Germline V gene data show CDR1 as MRHNA and CDR2 as SNTAGT. There are 14 residues in the CDR3. V was shortened by 3 bases and J by 0 bases, with 7 bases between the two germline ends. The CDR3 bases that were read are TGTGCCAGCAGTGATGGCGGGAGCACAGATACG. Protein product: CASSDGGSTDT. Given in full, the CDR3 is CASSDGGSTDTQYF.

This clone was seen repeatedly, ten times or more. The read is 3 residues too short to cover the CDR3 end, so that end is filled in from the germline J gene. The V call is TRBV29-1, the J call TRBJ1-1, with TRBD1 as a possible D gene (5 bases). Germline V CDR1 and CDR2: SQVTM, ANQGSEA. The CDR3 extends over 13 amino acids. V lost 6 bases to trimming and J lost 2 bases, with 13 bases between them. The CDR3 here is CSVLRVENTEAFF. The DNA read from the CDR3 is TGCAGCGTCCTCAGGGTGGAAAACACTGAA.

This clone has a count of ten or more. The germline gene is not matched at one end of the junction; a read error may be the cause. The CDR3 end is not reached by the read, which stops 3 residues before it; the germline J gene fills it in. The chain links TRBV23-1 to TRBJ2-3; D possibly corresponds to TRBD1 (6 bases). TRBV23-1 has ORF status, its function being uncertain. The CDR3 spans 16 residues. CDR3 DNA, as far as it was read: TGTGCCAGCAGCCTCCGACAGGCAGAAAGCTCAGATACG. The encoded protein is CASSLRQAESSDT. The CDR3 in its entirety is CASSLRQAESSDTQYF.

This clone was seen repeatedly, ten times or more. The CDR3 end falls 3 residues outside the read, so it is completed with the germline J gene. This rearrangement joins TRBV7-2 to TRBJ1-4, with 8 bases that match TRBD1. The CDR3 contains 15 residues. V lost 3 bases to trimming and J lost 3 bases; unmatched junction nucleotides: 3. Germline V gene sequence: CDR1 SGHTA, CDR2 FQGNSA. CDR3 bases read: TGTGCCAGCAGCTTCAACAGGGGGTCTAATGAAAAA. Amino acid sequence: CASSFNRGSNEK. The CDR3, in full, reads CASSFNRGSNEKLFF.

This clone was counted between two and nine times. The read comes to an end 3 residues before the CDR3 does, leaving the germline J gene to fill in the end. V is TRBV19 and J is TRBJ2-1, with D possibly being TRBD1 (6 bases). The V and J ends lost 8 bases and 8 bases respectively, with 22 bases between them. The germline V gene has CDR1 LNHDA and CDR2 SQIVND (reference sequence). This CDR3 contains 15 residues. The CDR3 bases that were read are TGTGCCAGTGGGCTTTTCGGGACACCCTTAGATGAG. Translated, it gives CASGLFGTPLDE. The full-length CDR3 reads as CASGLFGTPLDEQFF.

This clone is categorized as medium-sized. The CDR3 is CSARDQGVVREKLFF. The CDR3 bases that were read are TGCAGTGCTAGAGATCAGGGAGTGGTGCGGGAAAAA. The rearrangement joins TRBV20-1 to TRBJ1-4; D may be TRBD1 (5 bases). The read gets to within 3 residues of the CDR3 end, and the germline J gene fills in the rest. V was clipped by 0 bases and J by 8 bases, with 16 bases between them. The CDR3 spans 15 residues. Germline lookup yields CDR1 DFQATT and CDR2 SNEGSKA (reference sequence).

Remarks on this clone: Read data end 3 residues before the CDR3 end; the end is taken from the germline J gene. This chain links TRBV7-9 with TRBJ2-2, with 8 bases lining up with TRBD2. There are 14 residues in the CDR3. The germline gives CDR1 SEHNR, CDR2 FQNEAQ (reference sequence). The junction had 5 bases not matched to a gene; V was cut back by 5 bases and J by 6 bases. The CDR3 loop is CASSARRGAGELFF. The CDR3 DNA, read in part, is TGTGCCAGCAGCGCCAGGCGGGGGGCCGGGGAG.

This clone was picked up many times. The read comes to an end 3 residues before the CDR3 does, leaving the germline J gene to fill in the end. The chain recombines TRBV11-3 with TRBJ2-2; TRBD1 aligns across 7 bases. The junction had 3 bases not matched to a gene; V was cut back by 5 bases and J by 6 bases. Per the germline V gene, CDR1 is SGHNT and CDR2 is YENEEA. The CDR3 has 13 amino acids. The CDR3 DNA, read in part, is TGTGCCAGCAGCCCAGGGGGTGCCGGGGAG. Translating it yields CASSPGGAGE. The full CDR3 sequence reads CASSPGGAGELFF.

This clone has a handful of counts. The read stops 3 residues short of the end of the CDR3; the missing end is completed from the germline J gene. The rearrangement joins TRBV7-9 to TRBJ1-4; no definite D call. The V gene's germline CDR1 is SEHNR and CDR2 FQNEAQ (reference sequence). V was cut by 4 bases and J by 0 bases, with 9 bases left in between. The CDR3 extends over 15 amino acids. This CDR3 reads CASSSGLATNEKLFF. CDR3 DNA (partial): TGTGCCAGCAGCTCAGGACTGGCAACTAATGAAAAA. The full variable domain, in which reference TRBV7-9 and TRBJ1-4 provide the parts outside the CDR3, is DTGVSQNPRHKITKRGQNVTFRCDPISEHNRLYWYRQTLGQGPEFLTYFQNEAQLEKSRLLSDRFSAERPKGSFSTLEIQRTEQGDSAMYLCASSSGLATNEKLFFGSGTQLSVL.

Note on this clone: The CDR3 end lies 3 residues beyond the end of the read and is filled in from the germline J gene. The rearrangement links TRBV6-2 or TRBV6-3 to TRBJ2-5; 8 bases map to TRBD1. Germline V gene data show CDR1 as MNHEY and CDR2 as SVGEGT. The CDR3 has 15 amino acids. Losses at the gene ends were 2 bases for V and 5 bases for J; bases not matched to a gene: 7. The sequenced part of the CDR3 DNA is TGTGCCAGCAGTTACCCGCCAGGGGGCTGTGAGACC. Its translation is CASSYPPGGCET. The complete CDR3 sequence is CASSYPPGGCETQYF.

There are many counts of this clone. From the germline J gene comes the end of the CDR3, since the read stops 3 residues before it. This chain links TRBV11-2 with TRBJ1-1; TRBD1 matches at 7 bases. The CDR3 covers 12 residues. Germline values: CDR1 SGHAT, CDR2 FQNNGV. The CDR3 loop is CASSSGTEEAFF. CDR3 DNA (partial): TGTGCCAGCAGCTCGGGGACAGAAGAA.

This clone came up many times. The read gets to within 3 residues of the CDR3 end, and the germline J gene fills in the rest. This chain connects TRBV11-3 to TRBJ2-7, with D tentatively TRBD2 (5 bases). The CDR3 is made up of 12 amino acids. The V and J ends lost 0 bases and 6 bases respectively, with 6 bases between them. In germline, CDR1 is SGHNT, CDR2 YENEEA. CDR3 loop: CASSLDRGEQYF. The covered CDR3 bases are TGTGCCAGCAGCTTAGACCGGGGCGAG.

In its sample, this clone was seen many times. The CDR3 extends 3 residues past the end of the read, so its final part is completed from the germline J gene. This chain joins TRBV7-9 and TRBJ2-1, with a possible D match to TRBD2 (5 bases). The CDR3 has 14 residues. Trimming removed 5 bases at V and 4 bases at J, with 12 bases between. CDR1 and CDR2 (germline): SEHNR, FQNEAQ (reference sequence). CDR3 DNA (partial): TGTGCCAGCAGCCCCCGCGAGGGTTACAATGAG. It translates to CASSPREGYNE. The complete CDR3 sequence is CASSPREGYNEQFF. The full variable domain, its missing parts supplied by reference TRBV7-9 and TRBJ2-1, is DTGVSQNPRHKITKRGQNVTFRCDPISEHNRLYWYRQTLGQGPEFLTYFQNEAQLEKSRLLSDRFSAERPKGSFSTLEIQRTEQGDSAMYLCASSPREGYNEQFFGPGTRLTVL.

This clone was counted ten times or more. Read data end 3 residues before the CDR3 end; the end is taken from the germline J gene. V is TRBV5-6 and J is TRBJ2-7; D uncertain. Germline V gene data show CDR1 as SGHDT and CDR2 as YYEEEE. This CDR3 contains 14 residues. Trimming left V 6 bases short and J 6 bases short, with 19 bases between. CDR3 region: CASTRRQIRGEQYF. CDR3 bases read: TGTGCCAGCACCCGACGACAAATAAGAGGCGAG.

This clone was counted a few times. Read coverage stops 3 residues before the CDR3 terminus; the germline J gene supplies the remainder. This sequence joins TRBV7-9 and TRBJ2-2, with TRBD1 as a possible D gene (5 bases). CDR3 length: 13 amino acids. Trimming removed 4 bases at V and 6 bases at J, with 9 bases between. Per germline, CDR1 SEHNR and CDR2 FQNEAQ (reference sequence). The part of the CDR3 DNA that was read is TGTGCCAGCAGCTCTCAGGGTCCCGGGGAG. This sequence encodes CASSSQGPGE. In full, the CDR3 reads CASSSQGPGELFF.

This clone showed up just a few times. The CDR3 end falls 3 residues outside the read, so it is completed with the germline J gene. The V gene is TRBV6-2 or TRBV6-3, the J gene TRBJ2-2; 8 bases align to TRBD2. Germline V gene lookup returns CDR1 MNHEY and CDR2 SVGEGT. With 6 bases clipped from V and 5 bases from J, the junction kept 11 bases outside the gene matches. CDR3 size: 16 residues. Partial CDR3 DNA: TGTGCCAGCAGGACAATTCTAGCGGGTGGTACCGGGGAG. Translating gives CASRTILAGGTGE. The whole CDR3 sequence is CASRTILAGGTGELFF.

To note about this clone: The read terminates 3 residues ahead of where the CDR3 ends, so the germline J gene completes it. The chain uses TRBV7-9 and TRBJ1-2, with D maybe TRBD1 (5 bases). In germline, CDR1 is SEHNR, CDR2 FQNEAQ (reference sequence). Trimming removed 5 bases from V and 6 bases from J, with 16 bases in between. This CDR3 is built from 14 residues. The CDR3 region is CASSLTQGRHGYTF. The CDR3 bases that were read are TGTGCCAGCAGCCTAACCCAGGGAAGGCATGGC.

This clone was detected ten times or more. The DNA ends 3 residues before the CDR3 does, and the rest of the CDR3 is filled in from the germline J gene. The chain carries TRBV9 and TRBJ2-1, with D maybe TRBD1 (5 bases). V was trimmed by 6 bases and J by 9 bases, leaving 22 bases between them. Looked up from germline, CDR1 is SGDLS and CDR2 is YYNGEE. The CDR3 is 15 residues long. CDR3 amino acids: CASTGQSTATGEQFF. The part of the CDR3 DNA that was read is TGTGCCAGCACCGGTCAGTCGACAGCCACGGGTGAG.